This T cell receptor beta chain was found in a study of blood T cell repertoires in COVID-19. Germline V gene data show CDR1 as DFQATT and CDR2 as SNEGSKA (reference sequence). This CDR3 region has 11 residues. Trimming took 3 bases from V and 9 from J, leaving 8 bases between them. The authors' processing: Amplification with reference gene primers provided the estimates of nucleated cell counts. Here immunoSEQ multiplex PCR was the method, and the copy in TCRdb shows in-frame clones only, minus some. Clone size and V and J calls were adopted from that table, with D and trimming inferred from the DNA. The repertoire includes hundreds of thousands of clones, 80% to 90% of them detected once, and around 10% sits in the top ten.

The chain employs TRBV20-1 and TRBJ2-2; tentatively, D is TRBD2 (5 bases). The material sequenced was PBMCs or T cells enriched from blood (not recorded which). This clonotype originated in a woman aged 18-29 years who had recovered from COVID-19. CDR3 sequence reads: CSARGDRELFF. In nucleotides, the CDR3 is TGCAGTGCTAGGGGAGACCGGGAGCTGTTTTTT.